This T cell receptor (beta chain) originates from a study of blood T cells in healthy people across ages. This clonotype was seen only once. Its matching antigen is unknown. It was with a sample-barcoded 5' primer and a J-beta primer mix that a second PCR of roughly 6 to 12 cycles was run. TCRdb ran MiXCR on the 5' RACE reads and lists one entry per CDR3 protein. The data hold some 690,000 distinct CDR3 sequences, with about 24% observed a single time. The study's findings and limits: Researchers deemed the diversity estimates from one million T cells underestimates. There was no known CMV status for donors, so expanded clonotype changes were possibly confounded. In older individuals, TCR beta diversity per million T cells was lower, falling roughly linearly with age. Samples with more naive T cells showed higher observed beta diversity.

The TCR comes from a man between 70 and 80 years old in good health. What was sequenced was blood.

CDR3 protein: CASSSSGRDTQYF. The CDR3 DNA follows: TGTGCCAGCAGCTCAAGCGGGAGAGATACGCAGTATTTT. The J gene is TRBJ2-3, the V gene TRBV7-2; 8 bases are shared with TRBD2. Germline loops: CDR1 SGHTA, CDR2 FQGNSA. The CDR3 contains 13 residues. V lost 4 bases and J lost 5; bases outside the gene matches: 2.